What follows are 30 T cell receptor beta chains derived from one specimen sequenced in a study of cytomegalovirus exposure and HLA in healthy donors. Clones were sequenced by immunoSEQ multiplex PCR, and TCRdb holds only the in-frame ones, with some missing. The sample comprises tens of thousands of clones, about 93% of which are singletons, and 1.5% to 1.8% rests with the top ten. Sequenced input: PBMCs. These receptors came from a man between 18 and 29 years old in good health and CMV-seropositive.

The rearrangement links TRBV6-1 to TRBJ2-7; 10 bases are a match to TRBD1. J lost 3 bases, V lost 3 bases, and 5 bases had no gene match. This CDR3 comprises 15 residues. Germline V gene lookup returns CDR1 MNHNS and CDR2 SASEGT. CDR3 nucleotides: TGTGCCAGCAGTGATCCGGGACAGGGGTTCTACGAGCAGTACTTC. This sequence encodes CASSDPGQGFYEQYF.

This chain links TRBV30 with TRBJ2-5; tentative D call: TRBD2 (6 bases). CDR1 is GTSNPN, CDR2 SVGIG, per germline (reference sequence). V shed 5 bases and J shed 0 bases, with 13 bases lying between them. The CDR3 is 14 residues long. The CDR3 DNA is TGTGCCTGGGGCGGCGGGACCCACCAAGAGACCCAGTACTTC. Protein sequence: CAWGGGTHQETQYF.

The chain joins TRBV18 to TRBJ2-3; D remains unclear. V lost 4 bases to trimming and J lost 0 bases, with 8 bases between them. This CDR3 is built from 14 residues. Germline V CDR1 and CDR2: KGHSH, LQKENI. The CDR3 loop reads CASSLLSSTDTQYF. In DNA, the CDR3 is TGTGCCAGCTCACTCCTCAGTAGCACAGATACGCAGTATTTT.

The rearrangement uses TRBV28 and TRBJ1-4, with a tentative D call TRBD1 (5 bases). From germline, CDR1 is MDHEN and CDR2 SYDVKM. The CDR3 totals 18 residues. Trimming took 0 bases from V and 0 from J, leaving 14 bases between them. Here the CDR3 DNA reads TGTGCCAGCAGTTTATGGGGCAGGGTAGGGGCAACTAATGAAAAACTGTTTTTT. It is translated as CASSLWGRVGATNEKLFF.

CDR3 sequence: CASSQLGQGDQPQHF. The CDR3 bases are TGTGCCAGCAGCCAACTGGGACAAGGCGATCAGCCCCAGCATTTT. The rearrangement links TRBV5-6 to TRBJ1-5; D might be TRBD1 (6 bases). The germline V and J ends were trimmed by 4 bases and 5 bases, with 16 bases remaining between them. Germline loops: CDR1 SGHDT, CDR2 YYEEEE. CDR3 length: 15 amino acids.

The chain links TRBV28 to TRBJ1-3, with TRBD1 as a possible D gene (5 bases). This CDR3 spans 16 amino acids. V shed 6 bases and J shed 3 bases, with 18 bases lying between them. Per germline, CDR1 MDHEN and CDR2 SYDVKM. This CDR3 is CASRGSYGGDGNTIYF. CDR3 coding DNA: TGTGCCAGCAGGGGATCTTATGGGGGGGATGGAAACACCATATATTTT.

The chain employs TRBV7-3 and TRBJ2-1; 10 bases match TRBD1. Germline V CDR1 and CDR2: SGHTA, FQGTGA. This CDR3 spans 14 amino acids. V lost 9 bases, J lost 6 bases, and 8 bases stayed unmatched. The CDR3, as DNA: TGTGCCAGTTCCGGGACAGGGGAAGGCAATGAGCAGTTCTTC. It codes for CASSGTGEGNEQFF.

This clone came up once. The rearrangement uses TRBV6-5 and TRBJ2-3, with 8 bases lining up with TRBD1. There are 16 residues in the CDR3. J was trimmed by 3 bases and V by 2 bases; bases with no gene match: 7. Germline V CDR1 and CDR2: MNHEY, SVGAGI. CDR3 amino acids: CASSYGQGSRTDTQYF. The CDR3 DNA follows: TGTGCCAGCAGTTACGGACAGGGAAGCAGAACAGATACGCAGTATTTT.

This chain joins TRBV6-1 and TRBJ2-3, with TRBD1 identical over 9 bases. This CDR3 comprises 15 residues. Unmatched junction bases numbered 6, after V lost 4 bases and J lost 4 bases. Germline-derived CDR1 and CDR2 are MNHNS and SASEGT. The CDR3 sequence is CASSGGQGGSDTQYF. The CDR3 DNA sequence: TGTGCCAGCAGTGGGGGACAGGGTGGATCAGATACGCAGTATTTT.

The chain's CDR3 is CAWRGSGQSFFSSYNEQFF. The CDR3 DNA reads as TGTGCCTGGAGGGGGTCGGGACAGTCCTTTTTTAGCTCCTACAATGAGCAGTTCTTC. The chain recombines TRBV30 with TRBJ2-1, with 7 bases that match TRBD1. Germline trimming cut 3 bases from V and 0 bases from J; bases unmatched to any gene: 17. Germline V gene lookup returns CDR1 GTSNPN and CDR2 SVGIG (reference sequence). This CDR3 comprises 19 residues.

The chain uses TRBV7-2 and TRBJ2-5, with TRBD2 identical over 7 bases. After removal of 5 bases from V and 4 bases from J, the junction contained 10 bases not matched to a gene. The CDR3 runs to 15 residues. Germline V gives CDR1 SGHTA, CDR2 FQGNSA. CDR3 nucleotide sequence: TGTGCCAGCAGCCACGCTAGCGGCTGGGGAGAGACCCAGTACTTC. Encoded protein: CASSHASGWGETQYF.

The rearrangement links TRBV28 to TRBJ2-1; the D gene is possibly TRBD1 (6 bases). The V end lost 2 bases, the J end lost 4 bases, and 15 bases lay between the germline ends. Per germline, CDR1 MDHEN and CDR2 SYDVKM. The CDR3 runs to 16 residues. CDR3 coding DNA: TGTGCCAGCAGTTTAAGTGGGCAGGGGCGATACAATGAGCAGTTCTTC. This encodes CASSLSGQGRYNEQFF.

V is TRBV4-1 and J is TRBJ2-3; TRBD2 matches 8 bases. The CDR3 consists of 18 residues. Germline V lookup: CDR1 MGHRA, CDR2 YSYEKL. With V trimmed by 2 bases and J by 4 bases, 14 bases remained unmatched. CDR3 sequence reads: CASSQFPASGPGADTQYF. The CDR3 nucleotides read TGCGCCAGCAGCCAATTTCCGGCTAGCGGGCCAGGCGCAGATACGCAGTATTTT.

V is TRBV7-8 and J is TRBJ1-4; 8 positions match TRBD1. CDR3 length: 14 residues. Germline V lookup: CDR1 SGHVS, CDR2 FQNEAQ. The trim removed 1 base at V and 8 bases at J, leaving 3 bases unmatched. CDR3 in amino acids: CASSLGTGSEKLFF. DNA for the CDR3: TGTGCCAGCAGCTTAGGGACAGGGTCGGAAAAACTGTTTTTT.

J is TRBJ1-3 and V is TRBV30; D gene ambiguous. Per the germline V gene, CDR1 is GTSNPN and CDR2 is SVGIG (reference sequence). V lost 4 bases, J lost 0 bases, and 10 bases lay in between. The CDR3 loop spans 14 amino acids. In DNA form, the CDR3 reads TGTGCCTGGACTCGAGGGATCTCTGGAAACACCATATATTTT. Encoded protein: CAWTRGISGNTIYF.

The genes are TRBV4-2 and TRBJ2-3; 8 bases fit TRBD2. This CDR3 is built from 16 residues. V trimming: 1 base; J trimming: 1 base; junction bases outside the gene matches: 4. Germline CDR1 is LGHNA and CDR2 is YNFKEQ. CDR3 sequence reads: CASSQVGLEGTDTQYF. The CDR3 nucleotides read TGTGCCAGCAGCCAAGTGGGACTAGAAGGCACAGATACGCAGTATTTT.

The CDR3 DNA sequence: TGTGCCAGCAGTGAAGATCCCCCGCACGGTGGCTACACCTTC. Its translation: CASSEDPPHGGYTF. The V gene is TRBV2, the J gene TRBJ1-2; no firm D call. The CDR3 totals 14 residues. The germline gives CDR1 SNHLY, CDR2 FYNNEI. Deletions cut 1 base from V and 7 bases from J, with 13 bases between.

The rearrangement joins TRBV10-1 to TRBJ2-1, with D possibly being TRBD2 (6 bases). CDR1 WNHNN and CDR2 SYGVQD come from the germline V gene (reference sequence). Trimming pared 4 bases from V and 6 bases from J, leaving 22 bases between. The CDR3 length is 17 residues. This chain's CDR3 is CASSGRPGEKSSNEQFF. CDR3 sequence (DNA): TGCGCCAGCAGTGGAAGACCGGGAGAGAAAAGCTCCAATGAGCAGTTCTTC.

This chain joins TRBV5-4 and TRBJ2-3; 7 nucleotides align to TRBD2. The trim removed 0 bases at V and 2 bases at J, leaving 3 bases unmatched. The CDR3 length is 15 residues. Germline V gene lookup returns CDR1 SGHNT and CDR2 YYREEE (reference sequence). CDR3 residues: CASSLVGRTTDTQYF. CDR3 DNA sequence: TGTGCCAGCAGCTTGGTCGGGAGGACCACAGATACGCAGTATTTT.

V gene TRBV10-2 combines with J gene TRBJ2-5; D is unresolved. From germline, CDR1 is WSHSY and CDR2 SAAADI. The ends were cut back, 5 bases at V and 5 bases at J, with 9 bases in the middle. This CDR3 comprises 12 residues. Here the CDR3 reads CASSSLRETQYF. The CDR3 bases are TGCGCCAGCAGTTCCCTTCGGGAGACCCAGTACTTC.

V is TRBV28 and J is TRBJ1-1, with 10 bases matching TRBD1. J was trimmed by 5 bases and V by 8 bases; bases with no gene match: 8. The CDR3 has 14 residues. Germline values: CDR1 MDHEN, CDR2 SYDVKM. CDR3 loop: CASRDRGRGTEAFF. CDR3 in DNA: TGTGCCAGCCGAGACAGGGGGCGAGGGACTGAAGCTTTCTTT. The whole variable domain, remainder taken from reference TRBV28 and TRBJ1-1, is DVKVTQSSRYLVKRTGEKVFLECVQDMDHENMFWYRQDPGLGLRLIYFSYDVKMKEKGDIPEGYSVSREKKERFSLILESASTNQTSMYLCASRDRGRGTEAFFGQGTRLTVV.

The chain combines TRBV7-3 with TRBJ1-5, with a tentative D call TRBD1 (5 bases). In germline, CDR1 is SGHTA, CDR2 FQGTGA. The CDR3 sequence is 18 residues long. Between the trimmed V and J ends, which lost 9 bases and 0 bases, there was a span of 24 bases. CDR3 region: CARGGTDSHIYSNQPQHF. For the CDR3, the DNA is TGTGCCAGAGGAGGGACCGACAGCCACATTTATAGCAATCAGCCCCAGCATTTT.

This clone was counted only a few times. The rearrangement joins TRBV6-5 to TRBJ1-3; D is unclear. The CDR3 runs 15 residues. V dropped 6 bases and J dropped 4 bases, with 16 bases sitting between them. Germline V gene sequence: CDR1 MNHEY, CDR2 SVGAGI. The CDR3 DNA reads TGTGCCAGCAGAGCTGACATGGTTGCGGGAAACACCATATATTTT. Protein: CASRADMVAGNTIYF.

V gene TRBV20-1 combines with J gene TRBJ1-1, with a tentative D call TRBD1 (5 bases). The V gene lost 8 bases and the J gene lost 1 base, with 8 bases spanning the gap. There are 11 residues in the CDR3. Germline lookup yields CDR1 DFQATT and CDR2 SNEGSKA (reference sequence). The DNA for the CDR3 is TGCAGTACGACAGCGAACACTGAAGCTTTCTTT. It specifies CSTTANTEAFF.

V gene TRBV9 combines with J gene TRBJ2-3, with 8 bases that match TRBD1. The junction had 10 bases not matched to a gene; V was cut back by 10 bases and J by 0 bases. The CDR3 sequence is 15 residues long. Germline lookup yields CDR1 SGDLS and CDR2 YYNGEE. This chain's CDR3 is CASSRRGLSTDTQYF. As DNA, the CDR3 is TGTGCCTCCTCCCGCAGGGGGCTTAGCACAGATACGCAGTATTTT.

The chain carries TRBV2 and TRBJ2-5, with 7 nucleotides matching TRBD2. The CDR3 covers 16 residues. Germline CDR1 is SNHLY and CDR2 is FYNNEI. V shed 5 bases, J shed 5 bases, and the junction held 14 bases outside the gene matches. As DNA, the CDR3 is TGTGCCAGCAGTCCCGGCGGGAGTAGGACTGGCGAGACCCAGTACTTC. This gives the protein CASSPGGSRTGETQYF.

This chain links TRBV29-1 with TRBJ2-5; 7 bases fit TRBD1. V dropped 7 bases and J dropped 7; count of bases not matched to a gene: 12. Germline loops: CDR1 SQVTM, CDR2 ANQGSEA. The CDR3 covers 13 residues. The CDR3 spells CSAPDRDIGTQYF. CDR3 DNA sequence: TGCAGCGCGCCTGACAGGGACATTGGGACCCAGTACTTC. Variable domain in full (rest from reference TRBV29-1 and TRBJ2-5): SAVISQKPSRDICQRGTSLTIQCQVDSQVTMMFWYRQQPGQSLTLIATANQGSEATYESGFVIDKFPISRPNLTFSTLTVSNMSPEDSSIYLCSAPDRDIGTQYFGPGTRLLVL.

V and J are TRBV6-6 and TRBJ1-5, with D perhaps TRBD1 (6 bases). Trimming removed 7 bases at V and 2 bases at J, with 18 bases between. Germline V lookup: CDR1 MNHNY, CDR2 SVGAGI (reference sequence). CDR3 length equals 16 residues. The CDR3: CASTTQGRVGNQPQHF. The CDR3 nucleotides read TGTGCCAGCACTACCCAGGGGAGGGTCGGCAATCAGCCCCAGCATTTT.

This chain connects TRBV25-1 to TRBJ2-7, with a tentative D call TRBD1 (8 bases). Germline-derived CDR1 and CDR2 are MGHDK and SYGVNS. V lost 6 bases and J lost 3, with 18 bases in between. The CDR3 has 15 residues. The DNA for the CDR3 is TGTGCCAGCAGGGGAGGGCAGGGGGCGATCTACGAGCAGTACTTC. Translation gives CASRGGQGAIYEQYF.

This clone was picked up one time. This chain links TRBV19 with TRBJ2-7, with 7 bases lining up with TRBD2. CDR3 length: 14 residues. V trimming: 7 bases; J trimming: 3 bases; junction bases outside the gene matches: 9. Germline V gene lookup returns CDR1 LNHDA and CDR2 SQIVND (reference sequence). This chain's CDR3 is CASTLKGGNYEQYF. CDR3 DNA: TGTGCCAGTACCCTCAAGGGAGGGAACTACGAGCAGTACTTC.